These 2 T cell receptor beta chains share one sample of origin, sequenced in a study of OX40 agonist ivuxolimab in advanced cancers. The table came from immunoSEQ multiplex PCR; TCRdb's copy has only in-frame clones and leaves some out. The sample yields around 68,000 clones, around nine tenths seen once. The specimen was CD4+ or CD8+ T cells sorted from blood, collected in a trial of the OX40 agonist ivuxolimab. These receptors were collected from an adult with an advanced solid tumor such as melanoma, head and neck, liver or kidney cancer.

V usage is TRBV6-5 and J usage is TRBJ1-2; D is ambiguous. CDR1 MNHEY and CDR2 SVGAGI come from the germline V gene. CDR3 length equals 14 residues. Between the trimmed V and J ends, which lost 10 bases and 7 bases, there was a span of 22 bases. The CDR3 loop reads CATKPPYSAGGYTF. The DNA for the CDR3 is TGTGCCACCAAACCCCCCTATTCGGCGGGTGGCTACACCTTC.

V gene TRBV6-6 combines with J gene TRBJ1-6; unclear D gene. Deletions cut 2 bases from V and 3 bases from J, with 8 bases between. The CDR3 loop spans 15 amino acids. Germline V CDR1 and CDR2: MNHNY, SVGAGI (reference sequence). The CDR3: CASSYKDLYNSPLHF. The CDR3 DNA is TGTGCCAGCAGTTACAAGGATCTCTATAATTCACCCCTCCACTTT.